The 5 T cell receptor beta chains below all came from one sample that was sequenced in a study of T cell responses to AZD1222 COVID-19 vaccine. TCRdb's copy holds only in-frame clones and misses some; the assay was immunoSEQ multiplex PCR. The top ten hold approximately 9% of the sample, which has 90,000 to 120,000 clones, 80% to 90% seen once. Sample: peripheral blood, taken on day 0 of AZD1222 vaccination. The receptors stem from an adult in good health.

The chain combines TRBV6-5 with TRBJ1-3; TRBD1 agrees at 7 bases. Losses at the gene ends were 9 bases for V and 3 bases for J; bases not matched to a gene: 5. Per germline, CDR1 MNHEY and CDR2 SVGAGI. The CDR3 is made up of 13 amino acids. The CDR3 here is CASDRDFGNTIYF. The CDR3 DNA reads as TGTGCCAGTGACAGGGACTTTGGAAACACCATATATTTT.

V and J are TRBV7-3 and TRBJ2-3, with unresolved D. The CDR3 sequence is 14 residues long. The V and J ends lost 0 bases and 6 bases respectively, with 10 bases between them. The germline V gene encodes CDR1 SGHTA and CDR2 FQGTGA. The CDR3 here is CASSLTGTLDTQYF. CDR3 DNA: TGTGCCAGCAGCTTAACAGGCACGCTTGATACGCAGTATTTT.

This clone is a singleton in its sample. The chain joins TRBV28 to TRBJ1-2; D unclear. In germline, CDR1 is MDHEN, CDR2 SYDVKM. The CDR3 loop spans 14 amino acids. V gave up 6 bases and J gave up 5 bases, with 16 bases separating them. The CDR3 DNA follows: TGTGCCAGCAGCCTCCGGGAGATGAGGTATGGCTACACCTTC. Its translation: CASSLREMRYGYTF.

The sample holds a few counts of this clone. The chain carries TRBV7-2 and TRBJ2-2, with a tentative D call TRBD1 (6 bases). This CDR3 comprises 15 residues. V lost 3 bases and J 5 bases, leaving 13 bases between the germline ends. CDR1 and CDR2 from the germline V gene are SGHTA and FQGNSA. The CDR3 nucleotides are TGTGCCAGCAGCTTGGGGGCCCGAGGGACCGGGGAGCTGTTTTTT. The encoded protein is CASSLGARGTGELFF.

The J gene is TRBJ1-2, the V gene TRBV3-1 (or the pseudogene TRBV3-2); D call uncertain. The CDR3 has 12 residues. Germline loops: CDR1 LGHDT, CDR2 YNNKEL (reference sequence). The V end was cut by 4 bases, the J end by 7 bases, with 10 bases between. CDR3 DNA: TGTGCCAGCAGCCCATTGGAAGGTGGCTACACCTTC. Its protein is CASSPLEGGYTF.